These 11 T cell receptor beta chains were all obtained from the same sample, sequenced in a study of graft-versus-host responses after intestinal transplantation. This table comes from immunoSEQ multiplex PCR, and its TCRdb copy is limited to in-frame clones, with some not included. The sample consists of approximately 92,000 clones, approximately 90% of them appearing once. These receptors' targets are unknown. Here the sequenced sample was unstimulated CD8+ T cells sorted from spleen or lymph node cells, taken before intestinal transplant. The receptors were sampled from a human donor who received an intestinal transplant.

This clone was detected a few times. V and J are TRBV5-1 and TRBJ1-5, with D possibly being TRBD1 (6 bases). Germline values: CDR1 SGHRS, CDR2 YFSETQ. The CDR3 runs to 15 residues. Trimming stripped 0 bases from V and 7 bases from J, with 14 bases between. CDR3 sequence reads: CASSLGGGPRQPQHF. In DNA, the CDR3 is TGCGCCAGCAGCTTGGGGGGGGGCCCGAGACAGCCCCAGCATTTT.

The gene calls are TRBV20-1 and TRBJ2-7; D remains unclear. The germline V gene encodes CDR1 DFQATT and CDR2 SNEGSKA (reference sequence). Trimming took 4 bases from V and 3 from J, leaving 7 bases between them. The CDR3 is 11 residues long. The chain's CDR3 is CSATPNYEQYF. The CDR3 nucleotides are TGCAGTGCTACCCCCAACTACGAGCAGTACTTC.

The genes are TRBV27 and TRBJ1-1; D unclear. The CDR3 has 16 residues. CDR1 and CDR2 (germline): MNHEY, SMNVEV (reference sequence). Trimming pared 3 bases from V and 6 bases from J, leaving 20 bases between. The CDR3 loop reads CASSFVYKSRGAEAFF. The CDR3 DNA sequence: TGTGCCAGCAGTTTCGTATACAAAAGTCGGGGTGCTGAAGCTTTCTTT.

V and J are TRBV27 and TRBJ2-7, with TRBD2 matching 10 bases. Germline trimming cut 5 bases from V and 7 bases from J; bases unmatched to any gene: 11. CDR3 length equals 15 residues. In germline, CDR1 is MNHEY, CDR2 SMNVEV (reference sequence). CDR3 coding DNA: TGTGCCAGCAGTATGTTAGCGGGAGGCGGGGATGAGCAGTACTTC. This codes for CASSMLAGGGDEQYF.

The chain recombines TRBV7-9 with TRBJ2-3; D assignment may be TRBD1 or TRBD2 (6 bases each). CDR3 length: 14 amino acids. The germline gives CDR1 SEHNR, CDR2 FQNEAQ (reference sequence). V was trimmed by 5 bases and J by 1 base, leaving 10 bases between them. In DNA form, the CDR3 reads TGTGCCAGCAGCGGGGGGCCGGGCACAGATACGCAGTATTTT. This translates into CASSGGPGTDTQYF. Supplemented by reference TRBV7-9 and TRBJ2-3, the full variable domain reads DTGVSQNPRHKITKRGQNVTFRCDPISEHNRLYWYRQTLGQGPEFLTYFQNEAQLEKSRLLSDRFSAERPKGSFSTLEIQRTEQGDSAMYLCASSGGPGTDTQYFGPGTRLTVL.

The chain employs TRBV27 and TRBJ2-2; 7 positions match TRBD2. The CDR3 length is 15 residues. The junction had 3 bases not matched to a gene; V was cut back by 1 base and J by 4 bases. Germline CDR1 MNHEY, CDR2 SMNVEV (reference sequence). The chain's CDR3 is CASSLWEGSTGELFF. CDR3 sequence (DNA): TGTGCCAGCAGTTTATGGGAGGGCAGCACCGGGGAGCTGTTTTTT.

The table lists this clone with a count of one. This chain connects TRBV28 to TRBJ1-6, with TRBD1 identical over 7 bases. This CDR3 is 15 amino acids long. V gave up 3 bases and J gave up 7 bases; unmatched junction bases: 6. The V gene's germline CDR1 is MDHEN and CDR2 SYDVKM. The CDR3 sequence: CASSFGTATNSPLHF. DNA for the CDR3: TGTGCCAGCAGTTTCGGGACAGCTACAAATTCACCCCTCCACTTT.

V usage is TRBV7-7 and J usage is TRBJ2-1; 8 positions match TRBD2. Germline CDR1 SSHAT, CDR2 FNYEAQ (reference sequence). This CDR3 has 16 amino acids. V lost 1 base and J lost 2; bases outside the gene matches: 4. The CDR3 spells CASSLEAGAPYNEQFF. For the CDR3, the DNA is TGTGCCAGCAGCTTAGAAGCGGGAGCCCCCTACAATGAGCAGTTCTTC.

This chain joins TRBV9 and TRBJ2-7; a possible D gene is TRBD1 (6 bases). CDR3 length: 14 residues. V lost 3 bases and J 0 bases, leaving 10 bases between the germline ends. Looked up from germline, CDR1 is SGDLS and CDR2 is YYNGEE. The CDR3 loop reads CASSGQDSSYEQYF. In DNA, the CDR3 is TGTGCCAGCAGCGGACAGGATAGCTCCTACGAGCAGTACTTC.

The chain links TRBV27 to TRBJ1-1; tentative D call: TRBD1 (5 bases). Deletions cut 1 base from V and 2 bases from J, with 11 bases between. CDR1 is MNHEY, CDR2 SMNVEV, per germline (reference sequence). This CDR3 has 15 amino acids. CDR3 bases: TGTGCCAGCAGTTTATATCAGGGCCTAAACACTGAAGCTTTCTTT. Residues: CASSLYQGLNTEAFF.

This chain connects TRBV25-1 to TRBJ2-7; tentative D call: TRBD1 (5 bases). Per germline, CDR1 MGHDK and CDR2 SYGVNS. The germline V and J ends were trimmed by 6 bases and 1 base, with 13 bases remaining between them. The CDR3 runs 14 residues. Here the CDR3 DNA reads TGTGCCAGCAGCCCTAAAGACAGTTCCTACGAGCAGTACTTC. Its protein product is CASSPKDSSYEQYF.